This T cell receptor beta chain was obtained from a study of T cells in Graves' hyperthyroidism and ophthalmopathy. Study-level information: Any treatment followed the collection of peripheral blood at initial diagnosis.

Each person with ophthalmopathy scored at least 3 on the Clinical Activity Score, reached NOSPECS grade 4 or higher, and had been ill under 3 months. On the basis of clinical symptoms, serum thyroxine and TRAb, thyroid ultrasound and orbital computed tomography, diagnoses were made. It was over 9.5 ml of fresh peripheral blood that supplied the PBMCs. Germline-derived CDR1 and CDR2 are KGHDR and SFDVKD. Trimming removed 3 bases from V and 5 bases from J, with 10 bases in between. CDR3 size: 14 residues. Amplified TCR beta CDR3 regions derived from RNA transcripts. A first-round RT-PCR of the TCR CDR3 used the HTBI primer set. One entry per CDR3 protein results from TCRdb running MiXCR on the multiplex PCR reads. The table shows about 640,000 distinct CDR3 sequences, with around 20% occurring only once.

Specimen: blood. This rearrangement joins TRBV24-1 to TRBJ2-1; D is ambiguous. This clonotype originated in a man younger than 45 with Graves' ophthalmopathy. The CDR3 sequence: CATSDPPFNNEQFF. CDR3 nucleotides: TGTGCCACCAGTGATCCCCCCTTTAACAATGAGCAGTTCTTC.